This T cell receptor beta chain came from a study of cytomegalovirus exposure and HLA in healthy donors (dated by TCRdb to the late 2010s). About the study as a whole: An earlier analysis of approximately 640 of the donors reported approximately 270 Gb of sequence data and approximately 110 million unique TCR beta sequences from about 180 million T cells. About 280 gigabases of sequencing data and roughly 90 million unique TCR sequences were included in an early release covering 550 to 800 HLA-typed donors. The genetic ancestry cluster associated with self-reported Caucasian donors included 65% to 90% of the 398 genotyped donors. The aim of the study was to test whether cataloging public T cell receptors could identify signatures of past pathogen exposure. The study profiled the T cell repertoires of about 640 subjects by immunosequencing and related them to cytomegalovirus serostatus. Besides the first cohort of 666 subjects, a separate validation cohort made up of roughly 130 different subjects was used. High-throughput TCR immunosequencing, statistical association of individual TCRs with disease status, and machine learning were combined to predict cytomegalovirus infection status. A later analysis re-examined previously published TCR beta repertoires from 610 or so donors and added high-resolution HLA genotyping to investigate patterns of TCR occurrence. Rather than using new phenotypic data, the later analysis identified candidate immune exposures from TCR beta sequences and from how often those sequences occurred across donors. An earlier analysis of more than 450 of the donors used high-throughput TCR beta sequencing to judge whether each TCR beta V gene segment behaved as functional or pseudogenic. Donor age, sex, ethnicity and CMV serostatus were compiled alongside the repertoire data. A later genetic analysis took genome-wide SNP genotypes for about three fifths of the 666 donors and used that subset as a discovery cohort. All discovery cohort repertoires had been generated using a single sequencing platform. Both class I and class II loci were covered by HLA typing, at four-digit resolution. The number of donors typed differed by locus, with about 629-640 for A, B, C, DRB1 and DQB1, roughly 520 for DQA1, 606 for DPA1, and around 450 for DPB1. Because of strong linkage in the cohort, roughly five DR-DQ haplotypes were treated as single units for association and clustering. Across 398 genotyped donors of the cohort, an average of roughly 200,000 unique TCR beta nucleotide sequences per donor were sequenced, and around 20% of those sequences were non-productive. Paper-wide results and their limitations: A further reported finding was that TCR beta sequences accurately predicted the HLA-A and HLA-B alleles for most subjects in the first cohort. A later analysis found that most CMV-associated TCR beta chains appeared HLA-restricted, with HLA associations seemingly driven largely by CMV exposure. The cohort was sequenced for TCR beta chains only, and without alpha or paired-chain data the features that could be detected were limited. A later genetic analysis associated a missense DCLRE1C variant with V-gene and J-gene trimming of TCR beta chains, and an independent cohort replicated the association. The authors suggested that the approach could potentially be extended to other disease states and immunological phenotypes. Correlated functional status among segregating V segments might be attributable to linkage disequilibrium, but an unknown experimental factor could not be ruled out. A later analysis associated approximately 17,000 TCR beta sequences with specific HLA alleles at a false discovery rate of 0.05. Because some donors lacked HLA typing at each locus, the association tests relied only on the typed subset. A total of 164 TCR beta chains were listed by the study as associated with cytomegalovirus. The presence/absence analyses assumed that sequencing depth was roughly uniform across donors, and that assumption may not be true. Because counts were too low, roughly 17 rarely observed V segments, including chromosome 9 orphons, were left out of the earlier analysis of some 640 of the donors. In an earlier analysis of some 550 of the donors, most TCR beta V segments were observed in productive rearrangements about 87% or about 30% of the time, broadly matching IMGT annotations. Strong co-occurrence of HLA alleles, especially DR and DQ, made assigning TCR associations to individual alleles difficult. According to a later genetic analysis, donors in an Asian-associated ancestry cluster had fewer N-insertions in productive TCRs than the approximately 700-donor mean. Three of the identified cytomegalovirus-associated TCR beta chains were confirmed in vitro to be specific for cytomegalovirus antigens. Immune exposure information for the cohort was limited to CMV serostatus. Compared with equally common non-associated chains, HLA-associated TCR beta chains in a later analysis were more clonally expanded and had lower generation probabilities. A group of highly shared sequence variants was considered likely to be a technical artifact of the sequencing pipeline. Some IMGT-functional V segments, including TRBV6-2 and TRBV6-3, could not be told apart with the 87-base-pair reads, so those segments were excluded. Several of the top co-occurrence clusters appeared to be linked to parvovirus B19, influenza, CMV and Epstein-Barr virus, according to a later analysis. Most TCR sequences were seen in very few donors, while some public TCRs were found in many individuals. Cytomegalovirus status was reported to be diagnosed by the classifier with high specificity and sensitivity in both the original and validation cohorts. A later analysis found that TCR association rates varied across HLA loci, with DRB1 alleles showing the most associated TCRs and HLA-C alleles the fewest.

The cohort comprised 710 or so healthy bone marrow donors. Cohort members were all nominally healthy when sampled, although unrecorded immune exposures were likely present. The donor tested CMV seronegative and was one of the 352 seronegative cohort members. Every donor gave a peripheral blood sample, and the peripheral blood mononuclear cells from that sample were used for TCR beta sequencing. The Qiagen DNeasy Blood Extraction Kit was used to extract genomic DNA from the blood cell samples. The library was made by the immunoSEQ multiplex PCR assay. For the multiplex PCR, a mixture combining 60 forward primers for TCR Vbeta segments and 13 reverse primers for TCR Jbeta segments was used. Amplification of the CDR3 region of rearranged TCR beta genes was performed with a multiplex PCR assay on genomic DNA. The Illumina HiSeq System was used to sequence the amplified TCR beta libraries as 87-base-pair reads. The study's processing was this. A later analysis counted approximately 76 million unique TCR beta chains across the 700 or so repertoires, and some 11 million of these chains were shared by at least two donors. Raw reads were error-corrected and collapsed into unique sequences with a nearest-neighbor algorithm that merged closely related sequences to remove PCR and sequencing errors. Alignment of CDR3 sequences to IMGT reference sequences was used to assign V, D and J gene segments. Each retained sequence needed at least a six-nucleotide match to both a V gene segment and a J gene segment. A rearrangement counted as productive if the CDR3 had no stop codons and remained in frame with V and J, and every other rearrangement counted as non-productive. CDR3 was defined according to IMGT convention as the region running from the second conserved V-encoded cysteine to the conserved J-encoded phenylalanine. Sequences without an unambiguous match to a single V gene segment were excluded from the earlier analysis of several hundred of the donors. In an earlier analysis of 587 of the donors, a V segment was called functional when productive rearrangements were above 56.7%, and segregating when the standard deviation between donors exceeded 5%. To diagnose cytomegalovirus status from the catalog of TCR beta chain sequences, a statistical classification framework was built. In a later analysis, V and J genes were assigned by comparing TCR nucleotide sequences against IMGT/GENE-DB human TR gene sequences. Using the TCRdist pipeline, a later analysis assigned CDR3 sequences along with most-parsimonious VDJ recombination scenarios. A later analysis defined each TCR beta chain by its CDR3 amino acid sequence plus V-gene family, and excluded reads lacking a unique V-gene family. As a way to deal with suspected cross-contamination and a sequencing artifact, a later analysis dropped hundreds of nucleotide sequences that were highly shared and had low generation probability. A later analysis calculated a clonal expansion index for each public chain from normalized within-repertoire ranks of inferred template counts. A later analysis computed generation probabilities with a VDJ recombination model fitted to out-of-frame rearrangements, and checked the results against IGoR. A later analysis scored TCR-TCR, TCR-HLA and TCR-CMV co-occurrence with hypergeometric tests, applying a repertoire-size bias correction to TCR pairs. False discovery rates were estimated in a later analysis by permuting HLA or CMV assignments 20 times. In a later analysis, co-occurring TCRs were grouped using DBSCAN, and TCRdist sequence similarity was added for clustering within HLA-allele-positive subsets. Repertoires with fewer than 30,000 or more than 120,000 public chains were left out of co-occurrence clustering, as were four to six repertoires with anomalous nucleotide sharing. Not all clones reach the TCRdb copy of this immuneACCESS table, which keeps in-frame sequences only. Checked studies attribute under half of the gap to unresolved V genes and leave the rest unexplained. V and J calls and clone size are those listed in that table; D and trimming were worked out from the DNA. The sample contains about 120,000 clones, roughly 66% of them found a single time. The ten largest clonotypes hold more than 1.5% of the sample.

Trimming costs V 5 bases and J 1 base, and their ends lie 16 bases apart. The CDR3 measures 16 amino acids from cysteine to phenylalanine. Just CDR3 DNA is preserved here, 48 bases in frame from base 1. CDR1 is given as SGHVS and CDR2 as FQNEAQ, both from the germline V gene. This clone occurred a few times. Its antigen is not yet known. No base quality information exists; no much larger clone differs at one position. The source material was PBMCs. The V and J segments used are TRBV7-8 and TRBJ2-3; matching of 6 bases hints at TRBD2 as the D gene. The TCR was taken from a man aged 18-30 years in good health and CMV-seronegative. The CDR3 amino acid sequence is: CASSPGVAGRTDTQYF. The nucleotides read TGTGCCAGCAGCCCGGGGGTGGCGGGGCGCACAGATACGCAGTATTTT.